The text below deals with one T cell receptor beta chain. Reverse transcription of about 0.45 to 1 ug RNA used random hexamers. Amplification of TCR beta CDR3 across 54 Vbeta and 13 Jbeta was performed with immunoSEQ multiplex PCR. TCRdb re-derived calls from the immunoSEQ multiplex PCR reads in MiXCR, one entry per CDR3 protein. The repertoire consists of tens of thousands of distinct CDR3 sequences, with roughly 93% occurring once and the leading ten covering about 0.14%. CDR3 size: 11 residues. V gave up 6 bases and J gave up 6 bases, with 9 bases separating them. Germline CDR1 is MNHEY and CDR2 is SVGEGT. This sample is drawn from a study of CD8 T cells in Susac syndrome. Sequencing of TCR beta covered CD8+ and CD4+ T cells obtained from blood.

This chain joins TRBV6-2 or TRBV6-3 and TRBJ2-7; D remains ambiguous. The sample taken for sequencing was CD4+ T cells from PBMCs. This receptor was obtained from a human donor with Susac syndrome. CDR3 amino acids: CASRKTREQYF. The CDR3 DNA sequence: TGTGCCAGCAGGAAAACTCGCGAGCAGTACTTC.